Shown below are 5 T cell receptor beta chains from a single sample sequenced in a study of neoadjuvant anti-PD-1 for oral cavity cancer. Assay used: immunoSEQ multiplex PCR; TCRdb lists only in-frame clones, some missing. The sample consists of about 6,800 clones, approximately 74% of them appearing once. The sample in question was PBMCs, obtained before nivolumab (anti-PD-1) treatment. These receptors all come from a person aged 35 to 85 with oral cavity squamous cell carcinoma.

The table lists this clone with a count of one. DNA for the CDR3: TGTGCCATCAGTGATCCTGGGACTAGCGGGGGATACACAGATACGCAGTATTTT. Translating gives CAISDPGTSGGYTDTQYF. V usage is TRBV10-3 and J usage is TRBJ2-3, with TRBD2 matching over 14 bases. V dropped 3 bases and J dropped 2; count of bases not matched to a gene: 7. The germline CDR1 and CDR2 sequences are ENHRY and SYGVKD. The CDR3 contains 18 residues.

The rearrangement links TRBV11-2 to TRBJ1-1; possible D gene TRBD1, 5 bases. The CDR3 consists of 14 residues. V gave up 3 bases and J gave up 5 bases, with 13 bases separating them. Germline V CDR1 and CDR2: SGHAT, FQNNGV. The CDR3 DNA reads TGTGCCAGCAGCTTGGGGGTGGGTTGGACTGAAGCTTTCTTT. Its protein is CASSLGVGWTEAFF.

The V and J genes are TRBV7-9 and TRBJ1-2; TRBD1 might be the D (6 bases). The CDR3 loop spans 15 amino acids. Trimming left V 5 bases short and J 6 bases short, with 19 bases between. Germline CDR1 is SEHNR and CDR2 is FQNEAQ (reference sequence). CDR3 nucleotides: TGTGCCAGCAGCCTCAGGGGTTCGGGGGCCGATGGCTACACCTTC. Amino acid sequence: CASSLRGSGADGYTF.

This rearrangement joins TRBV25-1 to TRBJ1-1; 8 nucleotides match TRBD1. The CDR3 totals 15 residues. J gave up 0 bases and V 3 bases, and 3 bases lay outside the gene matches. Germline lookup yields CDR1 MGHDK and CDR2 SYGVNS. The CDR3 DNA is TGTGCCAGCAGTGACCTGGGACAGGTGAACACTGAAGCTTTCTTT. It yields the protein CASSDLGQVNTEAFF. Full variable domain (remainder filled in from reference TRBV25-1 and TRBJ1-1): EADIYQTPRYLVIGTGKKITLECSQTMGHDKMYWYQQDPGMELHLIHYSYGVNSTEKGDLSSESTVSRIRTEHFPLTLESARPSHTSQYLCASSDLGQVNTEAFFGQGTRLTVV.

J is TRBJ2-7 and V is TRBV6-6, with 11 nucleotides matching TRBD2. Per germline, CDR1 MNHNY and CDR2 SVGAGI (reference sequence). The CDR3 runs to 16 residues. V shed 7 bases, J shed 0 bases, and the junction held 8 bases outside the gene matches. Here the CDR3 reads CASKGTSGAGSYEQYF. The CDR3 DNA sequence: TGTGCCAGCAAGGGGACTAGCGGTGCCGGCTCCTACGAGCAGTACTTC.